This T cell receptor beta chain comes out of a study of identical twins. Worth noting for this clonotype: Its antigen is not identified.

The CDR3 has 14 residues. V dropped 0 bases and J dropped 8 bases, with 8 bases sitting between them. CDR1 and CDR2 (germline): LNHNV, YYDKDF (reference sequence). A universal primer site was added by template switching, and unique molecular identifiers were carried by the cDNA. TCRdb itself ran the 5' RACE reads through MiXCR, one entry per CDR3 protein. The sample lists 350,000 to 500,000 distinct CDR3 sequences; less than 20% were seen once. Findings and limits, study-wide: Models underpredicted monozygotic twin sharing of out-of-frame TCR alpha. Beta out-of-frame sequences displayed a weaker excess of sharing between twins. Fewer insertions were carried by abundant cord blood beta clonotypes, but none was seen in memory repertoires.

This receptor was identified in a man aged 50-59 years in good health. The chain employs TRBV15 and TRBJ1-6; TRBD1 might be the D (5 bases). Sequences were obtained from naive T cells sorted from blood. The CDR3: CATSRDRVDSPLHF. DNA for the CDR3: TGTGCCACCAGCAGAGACAGGGTGGATTCACCCCTCCACTTT.